These T cell receptor beta chains were read from a single sample in a study of blood T cell repertoires in COVID-19. Profiling relied on immunoSEQ multiplex PCR, and the TCRdb table lists in-frame clones only, not all of them. The data hold 100,000 to 150,000 clones, with 85% to 90% observed a single time. The specimen sequenced was peripheral blood. All receptors derive from a man older than 75 with active or convalescent COVID-19. The CDR3 runs from the conserved cysteine through the conserved F or W. Fields, in order: D gene, CDR3 length, clone size, J gene, V gene, CDR3 DNA, CDR3 protein. The D gene is left open where the match is weak. Clone sizes are given selectively: once, few, many, or a class where the clone is expanded.

D gene: NA; CDR3 length: 13; clone size: NA; J gene: TRBJ2-1; V gene: TRBV7-8; CDR3 DNA: TGTGCCAGCAGCTTAAATCTACTTAATGAGCAGTTCTTC; CDR3 protein: CASSLNLLNEQFF
D gene: NA; CDR3 length: 15; clone size: NA; J gene: TRBJ1-1; V gene: TRBV4-1; CDR3 DNA: TGCGCCAGCAGCCAAGATGAAGGCAGGGACACTGAAGCTTTCTTT; CDR3 protein: CASSQDEGRDTEAFF
D gene: NA; CDR3 length: 15; clone size: NA; J gene: TRBJ2-7; V gene: TRBV5-1; CDR3 DNA: TGCGCCAGCAGCTTGGGGGCAGGGAGGTATGACGAGCAGTACTTC; CDR3 protein: CASSLGAGRYDEQYF
D gene: NA; CDR3 length: 16; clone size: NA; J gene: TRBJ2-5; V gene: TRBV15; CDR3 DNA: TGTGCCACCAGCAGAGGCGGTACGGAACATCAAGAGACCCAGTACTTC; CDR3 protein: CATSRGGTEHQETQYF
D gene: TRBD1; CDR3 length: 15; clone size: NA; J gene: TRBJ2-3; V gene: TRBV12-5; CDR3 DNA: TGTGCTAGTGGTTTGGGGGGACAGGGAACAGATACGCAGTATTTT; CDR3 protein: CASGLGGQGTDTQYF
D gene: TRBD1; CDR3 length: 14; clone size: NA; J gene: TRBJ2-7; V gene: TRBV2; CDR3 DNA: TGTGCCAGCAGCCTGGACAGGGAGGTCCACGAGCAGTACTTC; CDR3 protein: CASSLDREVHEQYF
D gene: NA; CDR3 length: 16; clone size: NA; J gene: TRBJ2-2; V gene: TRBV7-2; CDR3 DNA: TGTGCCAGCAGCTTTACAGTTTTAAGCAGCCCCGGGGAGCTGTTTTTT; CDR3 protein: CASSFTVLSSPGELFF
D gene: NA; CDR3 length: 15; clone size: NA; J gene: TRBJ2-1; V gene: TRBV9; CDR3 DNA: TGTGCCAGCAGCGTAAGGGCAGGGACCTACAATGAGCAGTTCTTC; CDR3 protein: CASSVRAGTYNEQFF
D gene: TRBD1; CDR3 length: 15; clone size: few; J gene: TRBJ1-4; V gene: TRBV19; CDR3 DNA: TGTGCCAGTAGTACGGGACAGGGATCAAGTGAAAAACTGTTTTTT; CDR3 protein: CASSTGQGSSEKLFF
D gene: TRBD2; CDR3 length: 16; clone size: NA; J gene: TRBJ2-3; V gene: TRBV30; CDR3 DNA: TGTGCCTGGAGTATAACCTCCCGGGGGGGTGGGGATACGCAGTATTTT; CDR3 protein: CAWSITSRGGGDTQYF
D gene: NA; CDR3 length: 16; clone size: NA; J gene: TRBJ1-6; V gene: TRBV6-5; CDR3 DNA: TGTGCCAGCAGTTCCGCCGGGGGGGAGAGGGGATCACCCCTCCACTTT; CDR3 protein: CASSSAGGERGSPLHF
D gene: NA; CDR3 length: 13; clone size: few; J gene: TRBJ1-5; V gene: TRBV12-3/TRBV12-4; CDR3 DNA: TGTGCCAGCAGTTTTGGTCTAGATCAGCCCCAGCATTTT; CDR3 protein: CASSFGLDQPQHF
D gene: NA; CDR3 length: 17; clone size: NA; J gene: TRBJ1-5; V gene: TRBV7-9; CDR3 DNA: TGTGCCAGCAGCTTAGTAACAGATGTGTATAGCAATCAGCCCCAGCATTTT; CDR3 protein: CASSLVTDVYSNQPQHF
D gene: TRBD2; CDR3 length: 18; clone size: few; J gene: TRBJ2-1; V gene: TRBV5-4; CDR3 DNA: TGTGCCAGCAGCTCACCGGGACTAAGATACAAGCAAGGGTATGAGCAGTTCTTC; CDR3 protein: CASSSPGLRYKQGYEQFF
D gene: NA; CDR3 length: 14; clone size: NA; J gene: TRBJ1-1; V gene: TRBV5-1; CDR3 DNA: TGCGCCAGCAGCTTCGGGACACAGAACACTGAAGCTTTCTTT; CDR3 protein: CASSFGTQNTEAFF
D gene: TRBD2; CDR3 length: 16; clone size: NA; J gene: TRBJ2-2; V gene: TRBV4-3; CDR3 DNA: TGCGCCAGCAGCCTCGAAGGACTAGCCCCGAGGGGGGAGCTGTTTTTT; CDR3 protein: CASSLEGLAPRGELFF
D gene: NA; CDR3 length: 16; clone size: NA; J gene: TRBJ2-7; V gene: TRBV27; CDR3 DNA: TGTGCCAGCAGTGTCTCCTATACAGTTATGACCTACGAGCAGTACTTC; CDR3 protein: CASSVSYTVMTYEQYF
D gene: TRBD1; CDR3 length: 14; clone size: NA; J gene: TRBJ1-1; V gene: TRBV5-1; CDR3 DNA: TGCGCCAGCAGTTTGCCGACAGGGATCACTGAAGCTTTCTTT; CDR3 protein: CASSLPTGITEAFF
D gene: TRBD1; CDR3 length: 15; clone size: NA; J gene: TRBJ1-2; V gene: TRBV15; CDR3 DNA: TGTGCCACCAGCCGAGGGACAGGGGGAGGCTATGGCTACACCTTC; CDR3 protein: CATSRGTGGGYGYTF
D gene: NA; CDR3 length: 13; clone size: NA; J gene: TRBJ2-7; V gene: TRBV4-3; CDR3 DNA: TGCGCCAGCAGCCGAACTAGGGACTACGAGCAGTACTTC; CDR3 protein: CASSRTRDYEQYF
D gene: TRBD2; CDR3 length: 16; clone size: NA; J gene: TRBJ2-5; V gene: TRBV11-3; CDR3 DNA: TGTGCCAGCAGCTTGTCTAGCGGGACCTTCCAAGAGACCCAGTACTTC; CDR3 protein: CASSLSSGTFQETQYF
D gene: NA; CDR3 length: 14; clone size: few; J gene: TRBJ1-2; V gene: TRBV19; CDR3 DNA: TGTGCCAGTAGTCCGGGACTCAACAACTATGGCTACACCTTC; CDR3 protein: CASSPGLNNYGYTF
D gene: NA; CDR3 length: 13; clone size: NA; J gene: TRBJ1-6; V gene: TRBV6-2/TRBV6-3; CDR3 DNA: TGTGCCAGCAGCGAAAAACATCGTTCACCCCTCCACTTT; CDR3 protein: CASSEKHRSPLHF